The rows below give T cell receptor beta chains drawn from one sample of a study of cytomegalovirus exposure and HLA in healthy donors. TCRdb's copy holds only in-frame clones and misses some; the assay was immunoSEQ multiplex PCR. Among over 100,000 clones, under 75% were seen once, and the ten largest hold roughly 2.5%. The sequenced sample consisted of PBMCs. These receptors all stem from a woman aged 40-49 years in good health and CMV-seronegative. CDR3s include the opening cysteine and the closing phenylalanine or tryptophan. The D gene is left open where the match is weak.

d_call j_call v_call cdr3_nt cdr3_aa
NA TRBJ2-3 TRBV30 TGTGCCTGGACCCCCGGAGCAGATACGCAGTATTTT CAWTPGADTQYF
NA TRBJ1-3 TRBV18 TGTGCCAGCTCACCAGGTGCTACTGGAAACACCATATATTTT CASSPGATGNTIYF
NA TRBJ1-2 TRBV28 TGTGCCAGCAGTTTAGAGGACAAACCCATCTATGGCTACACCTTC CASSLEDKPIYGYTF
NA TRBJ1-4 TRBV30 TGTGCCTGGGGTCGTCCCCAGAGGGAAAAACTGTTTTTT CAWGRPQREKLFF
NA TRBJ2-1 TRBV9 TGTGCCAGCAGCCTCCGGGATTCCCTGAACAATGAGCAGTTCTTC CASSLRDSLNNEQFF
NA TRBJ1-2 TRBV27 TGTGCCAGCAGTTTGGTAGGGGGCTATGGCTACACCTTC CASSLVGGYGYTF
NA TRBJ1-2 TRBV4-3 TGCGCCAGCAGCCAAGATTGGCAGGGTCGCTATGGCTACACCTTC CASSQDWQGRYGYTF
NA TRBJ1-6 TRBV30 TGTGCCTGGAGTGACAGGGCCGCCTATTCACCCCTCCACTTT CAWSDRAAYSPLHF
TRBD1 TRBJ2-5 TRBV5-4 TGTGCCAGCAGCCCGGGACAGGGGGGACAAGAGACCCAGTACTTC CASSPGQGGQETQYF
TRBD1 TRBJ1-1 TRBV6-1 TGTGCCAGCAGTGAGACAGGGCGGAACACTGAAGCTTTCTTT CASSETGRNTEAFF